The 12 T cell receptor beta chains presented below share a single source sample, sequenced in a study of T cells after yellow fever vaccination. TCRdb ran MiXCR on the 5' RACE reads and lists one entry per CDR3 protein. The sample records 150,000 to 200,000 distinct CDR3 sequences, more than 5.5% being singletons. The sample was CD4+ T cells sorted from PBMCs, taken about 5 days after the first yellow fever vaccination. These receptors were taken from a man aged 18 to 35 who received the YFV17D yellow fever vaccine.

This clonotype was picked up many times. Written as DNA, the CDR3 is TGTGCCAGCAGCTTGGGTCCCCCCAGCAACACCGGGGAGCTGTTTTTT. Its protein is CASSLGPPSNTGELFF. The chain uses TRBV5-6 and TRBJ2-2; no clear D. Germline V CDR1 and CDR2: SGHDT, YYEEEE. CDR3 length equals 16 residues. Trimming left V 0 bases short and J 2 bases short, with 11 bases between. Full variable domain (rest looked up from reference TRBV5-6 and TRBJ2-2): DAGVTQSPTHLIKTRGQQVTLRCSPKSGHDTVSWYQQALGQGPQFIFQYYEEEERQRGNFPDRFSGHQFPNYSSELNVNALLLGDSALYLCASSLGPPSNTGELFFGEGSRLTVL.

This clonotype was observed many times. The chain is built from TRBV4-2 and TRBJ2-1; 15 bases align to TRBD2. J gave up 7 bases and V 4 bases, and 5 bases lay outside the gene matches. Germline V lookup: CDR1 LGHNA, CDR2 YNFKEQ. This CDR3 comprises 16 residues. The DNA of the CDR3 is TGTGCCAGCAGCCCTGGGACTAGCGGGGGGTGGAATGAGCAGTTCTTC. Translating gives CASSPGTSGGWNEQFF.

A few counts support this clonotype. V usage is TRBV5-1 and J usage is TRBJ2-3, with 8 bases matching TRBD1. The trim removed 4 bases at V and 0 bases at J, leaving 4 bases unmatched. This CDR3 has 15 amino acids. Germline V gene sequence: CDR1 SGHRS, CDR2 YFSETQ. This chain's CDR3 is CASSMTGASTDTQYF. The CDR3 coding sequence is TGCGCCAGCAGCATGACAGGGGCAAGCACAGATACGCAGTATTTT.

Note on this clonotype: Possible read error: a much larger clone is one base away. This chain connects TRBV12-3 or TRBV12-4 to TRBJ1-1, with 7 bases identical to TRBD1. The CDR3 runs 14 residues. In nucleotides, the CDR3 is TGTGCCAGCAACCGACAGGGAGTGAAGACTGAAGCTTTCTTT. It specifies CASNRQGVKTEAFF.

The rearrangement joins TRBV19 to TRBJ2-7; weak D call: TRBD2 (6 bases). Trimming shortened V by 2 bases and J by 0 bases, and 8 bases separated the two germline ends. CDR3 length equals 14 residues. Germline V gives CDR1 LNHDA, CDR2 SQIVND (reference sequence). In nucleotides, the CDR3 is TGTGCCAGTAGTATACGGGGGAACTCCTACGAGCAGTACTTC. Translation: CASSIRGNSYEQYF.

This chain links TRBV6-5 with TRBJ1-3, with 7 bases matching TRBD1. The CDR3 consists of 15 residues. The germline V gene has CDR1 MNHEY and CDR2 SVGAGI. The V and J ends lost 3 bases and 3 bases, in that order; junction bases with no gene match: 5. The CDR3 spells CASSYSGTDGNTIYF. CDR3 DNA: TGTGCCAGCAGTTATTCCGGGACAGATGGAAACACCATATATTTT.

The chain is built from TRBV6-5 and TRBJ1-2; D is possibly TRBD1 (6 bases). The CDR3 totals 14 residues. Germline lookup yields CDR1 MNHEY and CDR2 SVGAGI. V lost 2 bases to trimming and J lost 6 bases, with 13 bases between them. CDR3 loop: CASSYQGPGNGYTF. CDR3 DNA sequence: TGTGCCAGCAGTTACCAGGGGCCTGGTAATGGCTACACCTTC.

The sample holds many counts of this clonotype. The chain has TRBV30 and TRBJ2-7; no firm D call. Germline V gene sequence: CDR1 GTSNPN, CDR2 SVGIG (reference sequence). Trimming took 6 bases from V and 5 from J, leaving 14 bases between them. This CDR3 is built from 12 residues. This CDR3 reads CACGPIWDEQYF. CDR3 in DNA: TGTGCCTGTGGGCCGATCTGGGACGAGCAGTACTTC.

The chain couples TRBV20-1 to TRBJ2-4, with TRBD2 matching 8 bases. V lost 6 bases and J lost 0; bases outside the gene matches: 4. Germline V lookup: CDR1 DFQATT, CDR2 SNEGSKA (reference sequence). The CDR3 contains 14 residues. The CDR3 here is CSASRGGAKNIQYF. Here the CDR3 DNA reads TGCAGTGCCAGTCGGGGGGGAGCCAAAAACATTCAGTACTTC.

This clonotype was seen repeatedly, ten times or more. This rearrangement joins TRBV7-9 to TRBJ2-5, with a weak D call TRBD2 (6 bases). Germline V lookup: CDR1 SEHNR, CDR2 FQNEAQ (reference sequence). Trimming took off 3 bases at V and 2 bases at J, with 10 bases between the two ends. The CDR3 contains 14 residues. DNA for the CDR3: TGTGCCAGCAGCTTTTGGAGGGTTCAAGAGACCCAGTACTTC. This encodes CASSFWRVQETQYF.

V gene TRBV5-1 combines with J gene TRBJ2-2; possibly TRBD1 for D (6 bases). V lost 4 bases to trimming and J lost 1 base, with 14 bases between them. This CDR3 has 16 amino acids. The V gene's germline CDR1 is SGHRS and CDR2 YFSETQ. This CDR3 reads CASSRKRQENTGELFF. The CDR3 coding sequence is TGCGCCAGCAGCCGAAAAAGACAGGAGAACACCGGGGAGCTGTTTTTT.

This clonotype occurred a few times. The rearrangement joins TRBV11-2 to TRBJ1-6; maybe TRBD1 (6 bases). V was cut by 2 bases and J by 0 bases, with 17 bases left in between. The CDR3 extends over 19 amino acids. Germline-derived CDR1 and CDR2 are SGHAT and FQNNGV. The CDR3 DNA sequence: TGTGCCAGCAGCTTAAGGGGGGGAAAAATTCACTCCTATAATTCACCCCTCCACTTT. It translates to CASSLRGGKIHSYNSPLHF.